This T cell receptor (beta chain) was obtained from a study of cytomegalovirus exposure and HLA in healthy donors. The wider study: Findings of an earlier analysis included around 100 million unique TCR beta sequences from some 200 million T cells. The study's early data release held some 85 million unique TCRs from HLA-typed donors. Overall study results and limits: V segments that were indistinguishable, TRBV6-2 and TRBV6-3 among them, were omitted from analysis.

This cohort consisted of healthy bone marrow donors. Concerning this clone itself: What it recognizes is unknown.

Primers included in the PCR were 60 Vbeta and 13 Jbeta primers. Clones were sequenced by immunoSEQ multiplex PCR, and TCRdb holds only the in-frame ones, with some missing. The sample has about 59,000 clones; roughly 83% are singletons. Germline V gene sequence: CDR1 LGHNA, CDR2 YSLEER. The CDR3 extends over 17 amino acids. The ends lost 1 base at V and 2 bases at J; junction bases unmatched: 9. The TCR originated in a man aged 35-49 years in good health and CMV-seronegative. The V gene is TRBV4-3, the J gene TRBJ1-2; the match to TRBD1 covers 8 bases. Sample: PBMCs. The CDR3 region is CASSQAWTGLGNYGYTF. CDR3 nucleotide sequence: TGCGCCAGCAGCCAAGCATGGACAGGGCTTGGGAACTATGGCTACACCTTC.